The 14 T cell receptor beta chains below were found in one sample sequenced in a study of cytotoxic CD8 clonotypes in ibrutinib-treated CLL. Libraries were prepared by immunoSEQ multiplex PCR; TCRdb keeps only in-frame clonotypes and omits some of them. The sample carries 300,000 to 400,000 clones, 67% recorded once. Sequenced material: PBMCs, taken after 36 months of ibrutinib treatment. All receptors derive from a human donor with chronic lymphocytic leukemia.

The genes are TRBV28 and TRBJ1-2; 7 bases map to TRBD1. Germline values: CDR1 MDHEN, CDR2 SYDVKM. The CDR3 runs to 13 residues. J was trimmed by 8 bases and V by 10 bases; bases with no gene match: 13. The CDR3 bases are TGTGCCACCTTAAGACAGGGTGGAACGGGCTACACCTTC. Residues: CATLRQGGTGYTF.

The chain is built from TRBV6-6 and TRBJ1-2, with TRBD1 matching 11 bases. The CDR3 totals 15 residues. With 5 bases clipped from V and 4 bases from J, the junction kept 6 bases outside the gene matches. The V gene's germline CDR1 is MNHNY and CDR2 SVGAGI (reference sequence). CDR3 sequence: CASSPRDRGFYGYTF. CDR3 nucleotide sequence: TGTGCCAGCAGTCCGAGGGACAGGGGGTTCTATGGCTACACCTTC.

This clone is a singleton in its sample. V usage is TRBV7-2 and J usage is TRBJ1-1; 8 bases align to TRBD1. Trimming removed 5 bases from V and 8 bases from J; junction bases left unmatched: 7. CDR3 length equals 13 residues. CDR1 and CDR2 from the germline V gene are SGHTA and FQGNSA. CDR3 in DNA: TGTGCCAGCAGCATCGTACGGACAGGGGAAGCTTTCTTT. This sequence encodes CASSIVRTGEAFF.

J is TRBJ1-1 and V is TRBV6-5; D remains unclear. This CDR3 has 14 residues. Germline CDR1 reads MNHEY; CDR2 reads SVGAGI. The V gene lost 5 bases and the J gene lost 4 bases, with 14 bases spanning the gap. The CDR3 here is CASSEQLGSTEAFF. Here the CDR3 DNA reads TGTGCCAGCAGTGAACAACTGGGGAGCACTGAAGCTTTCTTT.

This chain joins TRBV5-8 and TRBJ2-1; no clear D gene. Trimming shortened V by 0 bases and J by 8 bases, and 6 bases separated the two germline ends. Germline CDR1 is SGHTS and CDR2 is YDEGEE. This CDR3 comprises 12 residues. The CDR3 sequence: CASSLAIDEQFF. DNA for the CDR3: TGTGCCAGCAGCTTGGCCATCGATGAGCAGTTCTTC.

V and J are TRBV4-1 and TRBJ1-2; D is perhaps TRBD1 (6 bases). Germline values: CDR1 MGHRA, CDR2 YSYEKL. V was pared by 3 bases and J by 2 bases, with 13 bases between. There are 15 residues in the CDR3. CDR3 amino acids: CASSQLRQDNYGYTF. The CDR3 DNA is TGCGCCAGCAGCCAGCTACGACAGGACAACTATGGCTACACCTTC.

The rearrangement links TRBV5-1 to TRBJ1-2, with 7 bases identical to TRBD1. The CDR3 length is 15 residues. The V gene's germline CDR1 is SGHRS and CDR2 YFSETQ. Trimming removed 2 bases from V and 5 bases from J; junction bases left unmatched: 9. The CDR3 region has the DNA TGCGCCAGCAGCTTAGCTACGACAGGGATATATGGCTACACCTTC. Translating gives CASSLATTGIYGYTF.

The chain employs TRBV7-2 and TRBJ2-3, with a tentative D call TRBD2 (7 bases). CDR3 length: 14 amino acids. Trimming pared 4 bases from V and 2 bases from J, leaving 10 bases between. Germline V gives CDR1 SGHTA, CDR2 FQGNSA. The CDR3 bases are TGTGCCAGCAGCTACCGGGGGGCCACAGATACGCAGTATTTT. It encodes CASSYRGATDTQYF.

The rearrangement joins TRBV5-1 to TRBJ1-4; D unresolved. Germline-derived CDR1 and CDR2 are SGHRS and YFSETQ. Trimming took 4 bases from V and 2 from J, leaving 18 bases between them. CDR3 size: 17 residues. CDR3 bases: TGCGCCAGCAGCCCTACCCTACGGGTAACGACTAATGAAAAACTGTTTTTT. It codes for CASSPTLRVTTNEKLFF.

The rearrangement joins TRBV7-3 to TRBJ2-5; a possible D gene is TRBD1 (6 bases). The germline V gene encodes CDR1 SGHTA and CDR2 FQGTGA. The germline V and J ends were trimmed by 2 bases and 2 bases, with 12 bases remaining between them. This CDR3 has 15 amino acids. The CDR3 coding sequence is TGTGCCAGCAGCTTAGGATCAGGGGCGCAAGAGACCCAGTACTTC. Its translation is CASSLGSGAQETQYF.

This clone appeared a single time. The rearrangement uses TRBV5-6 and TRBJ2-3; D may be TRBD2 (5 bases). CDR1 and CDR2 (germline): SGHDT, YYEEEE. The CDR3 is made up of 14 amino acids. V was shortened by 5 bases and J by 3 bases, with 13 bases between the two germline ends. The CDR3 here is CASRAGYKTDTQYF. The CDR3 DNA follows: TGTGCCAGCAGGGCGGGCTATAAAACAGATACGCAGTATTTT.

The gene calls are TRBV11-3 and TRBJ2-7; D not resolved. This CDR3 region has 13 residues. Looked up from germline, CDR1 is SGHNT and CDR2 is YENEEA. The ends were cut back, 1 base at V and 6 bases at J, with 10 bases in the middle. Here the CDR3 reads CASSLGLFSEQYF. Here the CDR3 DNA reads TGTGCCAGCAGCTTAGGGCTTTTCTCCGAGCAGTACTTC. Full variable domain (remainder filled in from reference TRBV11-3 and TRBJ2-7): EAGVVQSPRYKIIEKKQPVAFWCNPISGHNTLYWYLQNLGQGPELLIRYENEEAVDDSQLPKDRFSAERLKGVDSTLKIQPAELGDSAVYLCASSLGLFSEQYFGPGTRLTVT.

For the CDR3, the DNA is TGTGCCAGCAGCTTAAACCCTCTTCGGGTAGCCGATGAGCAGTTCTTC. The encoded protein is CASSLNPLRVADEQFF. This chain links TRBV7-9 with TRBJ2-1; D gene ambiguous. Looked up from germline, CDR1 is SEHNR and CDR2 is FQNEAQ (reference sequence). Trimming left V 2 bases short and J 8 bases short, with 19 bases between. The CDR3 consists of 16 residues.

The chain is built from TRBV18 and TRBJ2-5, with 7 bases lining up with TRBD1. V shed 6 bases and J 3 bases; nucleotides not matched to a gene: 10. CDR1 and CDR2 (germline): KGHSH, LQKENI. This CDR3 spans 15 amino acids. CDR3 in DNA: TGTGCCAGCTCGCTTCTCCCGGGACAGAAAGAGACCCAGTACTTC. Protein: CASSLLPGQKETQYF.